The 17 T cell receptor beta chains below come from one sample, sequenced in a study of STAT3 mutations in large granular lymphocyte leukemia. Study-wide results and limits: In T-cell large granular lymphocyte leukemia, about half of patients showed multiple immunodominant subclonotypes.

Assay used: immunoSEQ multiplex PCR; TCRdb lists only in-frame clones, some missing. This table has thousands of clones, 74% appearing once. Which antigens these TCRs recognize remains unknown. Sample: peripheral blood mononuclear cells. The receptors were sampled from a man in his 60s with T-cell large granular lymphocyte leukemia. Some clones in this sample may be carry-over from other donors' samples.

The CDR3 reads CASSPSGDRRIEAFF. The CDR3 DNA follows: TGTGCCAGCAGTCCTAGCGGGGACAGGAGGATTGAAGCTTTCTTT. The V gene is TRBV7-9, the J gene TRBJ1-1; the match to TRBD1 covers 8 bases. Germline assignment: CDR1 SEHNR and CDR2 FQNEAQ (reference sequence). V was pared by 6 bases and J by 7 bases, with 13 bases of the junction left unmatched. This CDR3 region has 15 residues.

In this sample, this clone turned up once. V usage is TRBV5-1 and J usage is TRBJ2-3; D perhaps matches TRBD2 (5 bases). Germline V CDR1 and CDR2: SGHRS, YFSETQ. The CDR3 consists of 14 residues. The V end was cut by 0 bases, the J end by 4 bases, with 9 bases between. The CDR3 DNA reads as TGCGCCAGCAGCTTGGCGCGGGTTTCAGATACGCAGTATTTT. Its translation: CASSLARVSDTQYF.

By share of the sample, this clone is large. This sequence joins TRBV2 and TRBJ1-2; D is undetermined. The germline V and J ends were trimmed by 7 bases and 4 bases, with 10 bases remaining between them. Germline CDR1 and CDR2: SNHLY and FYNNEI. This CDR3 contains 12 residues. CDR3 bases: TGTGCCAGCATTTGGGGATTCTATGGCTACACCTTC. It specifies CASIWGFYGYTF.

The V call is TRBV10-3, the J call TRBJ2-7; maybe TRBD2 (5 bases). Germline V lookup: CDR1 ENHRY, CDR2 SYGVKD. Trimming pared 4 bases from V and 12 bases from J, leaving 22 bases between. CDR3 length: 14 residues. CDR3 DNA: TGTGCCATCAGTGGGGCTAGCTCCAGGCTCGGGGTGTACTTC. Translation gives CAISGASSRLGVYF.

The V and J genes are TRBV7-9 and TRBJ2-5; either TRBD1 or TRBD2 may fit D (5 bases each). Trimming removed 3 bases from V and 2 bases from J, with 7 bases in between. This CDR3 is built from 13 residues. Germline V gives CDR1 SEHNR, CDR2 FQNEAQ (reference sequence). CDR3 DNA sequence: TGTGCCAGCAGCTTGGGACGGCAAGAGACCCAGTACTTC. Translation gives CASSLGRQETQYF.

The rearrangement joins TRBV30 to TRBJ1-2; D is undetermined. Trimming shortened V by 5 bases and J by 1 base, and 17 bases separated the two germline ends. CDR3 length: 15 residues. Per germline, CDR1 GTSNPN and CDR2 SVGIG (reference sequence). This CDR3 reads CAWFEAPHLNYGYTF. The CDR3 DNA is TGTGCCTGGTTTGAGGCCCCGCATCTTAACTATGGCTACACCTTC.

This rearrangement joins TRBV2 to TRBJ1-4; D gene ambiguous. CDR1 and CDR2 from the germline V gene are SNHLY and FYNNEI. Between the trimmed V and J ends, which lost 3 bases and 8 bases, there was a span of 10 bases. The CDR3 has 13 amino acids. The CDR3 DNA reads TGTGCCAGCAGTGACTTGGGAAACGAAAAACTGTTTTTT. Translating gives CASSDLGNEKLFF.

The V gene is TRBV5-1, the J gene TRBJ2-3; possibly TRBD2 for D (5 bases). This CDR3 comprises 15 residues. V shed 2 bases and J shed 0 bases, with 10 bases lying between them. The germline V gene encodes CDR1 SGHRS and CDR2 YFSETQ. In nucleotides, the CDR3 is TGCGCCAGCAGCTTTTCGGGATTTAGCACAGATACGCAGTATTTT. This codes for CASSFSGFSTDTQYF.

The J gene is TRBJ2-2, the V gene TRBV25-1; no reliable D call. There are 11 residues in the CDR3. CDR1 and CDR2 from the germline V gene are MGHDK and SYGVNS. V gave up 4 bases and J gave up 8 bases, with 5 bases separating them. CDR3 nucleotide sequence: TGTGCCAGCAGTGTAGGTGGGGAGCTGTTTTTT. Translating it yields CASSVGGELFF.

This clone turned up a few times. This chain joins TRBV18 and TRBJ1-2; TRBD1 is a possible D gene (5 bases). The germline V and J ends were trimmed by 6 bases and 8 bases, with 16 bases remaining between them. The germline gives CDR1 KGHSH, CDR2 LQKENI. The CDR3 length is 13 residues. In nucleotides, the CDR3 is TGTGCCAGCTCGCCAGGGACGGTAGACGGCTACACCTTC. This translates into CASSPGTVDGYTF.

The chain employs TRBV5-1 and TRBJ2-1; D is unclear. The V gene's germline CDR1 is SGHRS and CDR2 YFSETQ. The CDR3 has 12 amino acids. V was clipped by 3 bases and J by 9 bases, with 10 bases between them. CDR3 DNA: TGCGCCAGCAGCTGGGATCTTCGTGAGCAGTTCTTC. Translation: CASSWDLREQFF.

By share, this clone ranks as medium-sized. The chain joins TRBV6-6 to TRBJ2-2; 7 nucleotides agree with TRBD2. V shed 8 bases, J shed 1 base, and the junction held 10 bases outside the gene matches. The CDR3 spans 16 residues. The V gene's germline CDR1 is MNHNY and CDR2 SVGAGI (reference sequence). The CDR3 sequence: CASVLAENLNTGELFF. The CDR3 bases are TGTGCCAGCGTCCTAGCGGAAAACTTGAACACCGGGGAGCTGTTTTTT.

CDR3 nucleotides: TGTGCCAGCAGCTTAGATCTGACAGGGTCTCAGTCCCTATGCTCTGAAAAACTGTTTTTT. It specifies CASSLDLTGSQSLCSEKLFF. The chain employs TRBV13 and TRBJ1-4, with 7 bases lining up with TRBD1. J gave up 7 bases and V 1 base, and 21 bases lay outside the gene matches. This CDR3 is built from 20 residues. Per the germline V gene, CDR1 is PRHDT and CDR2 is FYEKMQ (reference sequence). Full variable domain (remainder filled in from reference TRBV13 and TRBJ1-4): AAGVIQSPRHLIKEKRETATLKCYPIPRHDTVYWYQQGPGQDPQFLISFYEKMQSDKGSIPDRFSAQQFSDYHSELNMSSLELGDSALYFCASSLDLTGSQSLCSEKLFFGSGTQLSVL.

This clone was seen a handful of times. CDR3 in amino acids: CASSQPRHTDTQYF. The CDR3 DNA reads as TGTGCCAGCAGCCAACCCCGTCACACAGATACGCAGTATTTT. The V and J genes are TRBV14 and TRBJ2-3; D is ambiguous. The CDR3 spans 14 residues. The germline V and J ends were trimmed by 2 bases and 2 bases, with 8 bases remaining between them. CDR1 SGHDN and CDR2 FVKESK come from the germline V gene.

This clone has just a few counts. This chain uses TRBV7-9 with TRBJ2-7; a weak D match, TRBD2 (6 bases). CDR1 SEHNR and CDR2 FQNEAQ come from the germline V gene (reference sequence). Trimming took off 2 bases at V and 3 bases at J, with 14 bases between the two ends. There are 15 residues in the CDR3. CDR3 residues: CASSLPRGKGYEQYF. Here the CDR3 DNA reads TGTGCCAGCAGCTTACCCCGGGGGAAGGGCTACGAGCAGTACTTC.

CDR3 sequence: CSVDAMGEEVRVGYGYTF. CDR3 bases: TGCAGCGTTGACGCCATGGGGGAGGAGGTACGTGTTGGATATGGCTACACCTTC. This sequence joins TRBV29-1 and TRBJ1-2, with TRBD1 as a possible D gene (5 bases). The CDR3 is made up of 18 amino acids. V shed 3 bases and J shed 5 bases, with 28 bases lying between them. The germline CDR1 and CDR2 sequences are SQVTM and ANQGSEA. The full variable domain, in which reference TRBV29-1 and TRBJ1-2 provide the parts outside the CDR3, is SAVISQKPSRDICQRGTSLTIQCQVDSQVTMMFWYRQQPGQSLTLIATANQGSEATYESGFVIDKFPISRPNLTFSTLTVSNMSPEDSSIYLCSVDAMGEEVRVGYGYTFGSGTRLTVV.

This chain uses TRBV5-1 with TRBJ1-3; D call uncertain. In germline, CDR1 is SGHRS, CDR2 YFSETQ. The CDR3 has 15 amino acids. Trimming took off 0 bases at V and 8 bases at J, with 15 bases between the two ends. CDR3 region: CASSLEAGRPHTIYF. The CDR3, as DNA: TGCGCCAGCAGCTTGGAGGCAGGCCGCCCTCACACCATATATTTT.